These 29 T cell receptor beta chains share one sample of origin, sequenced in a study of blood T cell repertoires in COVID-19. This table comes from immunoSEQ multiplex PCR, and its TCRdb copy is limited to in-frame clones, with some not included. The sample contains 250,000 to 300,000 clones, about 88% of which appear only once. The sample consisted of peripheral blood. These receptors were collected from a woman aged 55-75 years with acute or convalescent COVID-19.

This chain links TRBV28 with TRBJ2-7; 8 bases are shared with TRBD2. Germline V lookup: CDR1 MDHEN, CDR2 SYDVKM. This CDR3 comprises 15 residues. J lost 4 bases, V lost 4 bases, and 9 bases had no gene match. The CDR3 nucleotides read TGTGCCAGCAGTTCGCGGGGGGAGGGGTTATACGAGCAGTACTTC. Translating gives CASSSRGEGLYEQYF.

This clone came up once. V usage is TRBV7-9 and J usage is TRBJ2-7; D is perhaps TRBD1 (5 bases). V lost 1 base, J lost 10 bases, and 11 bases lay in between. The CDR3 is 12 amino acids. Germline assignment: CDR1 SEHNR and CDR2 FQNEAQ (reference sequence). CDR3 amino acids: CASSLEGAEQYF. CDR3 bases: TGTGCCAGCAGCTTAGAAGGGGCGGAACAGTACTTC.

The V call is TRBV27, the J call TRBJ2-7; TRBD2 might be the D (5 bases). Trimming took 4 bases from V and 7 from J, leaving 14 bases between them. Per the germline V gene, CDR1 is MNHEY and CDR2 is SMNVEV (reference sequence). The CDR3 extends over 13 amino acids. The CDR3 DNA reads as TGTGCCAGCAGTTCCGGGGTCCTAGGGGAGCAGTACTTC. Translation: CASSSGVLGEQYF.

This sequence joins TRBV15 and TRBJ2-7; 10 bases line up with TRBD1. The trim removed 5 bases at V and 4 bases at J, leaving 8 bases unmatched. This CDR3 is 15 amino acids long. The V gene's germline CDR1 is LNHNV and CDR2 YYDKDF (reference sequence). CDR3 bases: TGTGCCACCAGCTCTCCGGACAGGGGGGATTACGAGCAGTACTTC. It is translated as CATSSPDRGDYEQYF. The full variable domain, with the rest looked up from reference TRBV15 and TRBJ2-7, is DAMVIQNPRYQVTQFGKPVTLSCSQTLNHNVMYWYQQKSSQAPKLLFHYYDKDFNNEADTPDNFQSRRPNTSFCFLDIRSPGLGDTAMYLCATSSPDRGDYEQYFGPGTRLTVT.

The rearrangement uses TRBV7-2 and TRBJ2-7; TRBD2 agrees at 7 bases. CDR1 is SGHTA and CDR2 is FQGNSA in the germline V gene. V dropped 5 bases and J dropped 0; count of bases not matched to a gene: 4. The CDR3 spans 14 residues. The CDR3 protein is CASSQGGSSYEQYF. The CDR3 DNA sequence: TGTGCCAGCAGCCAGGGAGGGAGCTCCTACGAGCAGTACTTC.

The CDR3 loop is CASSLMRIVAGVYNEQFF. Here the CDR3 DNA reads TGTGCCAGCAGCTTGATGAGGATAGTAGCGGGAGTATACAATGAGCAGTTCTTC. This chain joins TRBV7-8 and TRBJ2-1; 9 nucleotides line up with TRBD2. Germline V lookup: CDR1 SGHVS, CDR2 FQNEAQ. This CDR3 region has 18 residues. The V segment lost 3 bases and the J segment 4 bases; nucleotides outside the gene matches: 13.

V usage is TRBV10-3 and J usage is TRBJ2-1; TRBD1 matches 7 bases. J lost 10 bases, V lost 10 bases, and 4 bases had no gene match. The germline V gene encodes CDR1 ENHRY and CDR2 SYGVKD. The CDR3 is made up of 10 amino acids. CDR3 in amino acids: CATGGQEQFF. CDR3 coding DNA: TGTGCCACAGGGGGACAGGAGCAGTTCTTC.

The rearrangement uses TRBV7-9 and TRBJ2-2; possibly TRBD1 for D (7 bases). Germline CDR1 and CDR2: SEHNR and FQNEAQ (reference sequence). CDR3 size: 13 residues. V was clipped by 11 bases and J by 2 bases, with 12 bases between them. The CDR3: CAPRGVNTGELFF. As DNA, the CDR3 is TGTGCCCCCAGGGGGGTCAACACCGGGGAGCTGTTTTTT.

The chain joins TRBV30 to TRBJ1-2, with 9 bases aligning to TRBD1. Unmatched junction bases numbered 13, after V lost 4 bases and J lost 7 bases. The CDR3 is 15 amino acids. The germline CDR1 and CDR2 sequences are GTSNPN and SVGIG (reference sequence). CDR3: CAWTPTPGQGVGYTF. The CDR3 coding sequence is TGTGCCTGGACCCCAACGCCGGGACAGGGAGTTGGCTACACCTTC. The full variable domain, its missing parts supplied by reference TRBV30 and TRBJ1-2, is SQTIHQWPATLVQPVGSPLSLECTVEGTSNPNLYWYRQAAGRGLQLLFYSVGIGQISSEVPQNLSASRPQDRQFILSSKKLLLSDSGFYLCAWTPTPGQGVGYTFGSGTRLTVV.

This rearrangement joins TRBV19 to TRBJ2-1; 7 nucleotides agree with TRBD2. The CDR3 is 14 residues long. The junction had 4 bases not matched to a gene; V was cut back by 7 bases and J by 1 base. Germline CDR1 LNHDA, CDR2 SQIVND (reference sequence). Here the CDR3 DNA reads TGTGCCAGTACCCCGGGGGGATCCTACAATGAGCAGTTCTTC. It yields the protein CASTPGGSYNEQFF.

This rearrangement joins TRBV5-1 to TRBJ2-7; a possible D gene is TRBD2 (6 bases). The V end was cut by 0 bases, the J end by 1 base, with 11 bases between. The CDR3 is made up of 15 amino acids. The V gene's germline CDR1 is SGHRS and CDR2 YFSETQ. This CDR3 is CASSLAPSESYEQYF. Written as DNA, the CDR3 is TGCGCCAGCAGCTTGGCTCCTAGCGAATCCTACGAGCAGTACTTC.

V usage is TRBV7-2 and J usage is TRBJ1-2; tentatively, D is TRBD1 (5 bases). The V end lost 1 base, the J end lost 7 bases, and 10 bases lay between the germline ends. Germline V gene sequence: CDR1 SGHTA, CDR2 FQGNSA. The CDR3 runs 13 residues. CDR3 coding DNA: TGTGCCAGCAGCTTAGGCAGGGAGGTTGGCTACACCTTC. Translated, it gives CASSLGREVGYTF.

This clone was recorded only once. The chain recombines TRBV4-2 with TRBJ2-1, with 8 bases that match TRBD2. Trimming took 1 base from V and 4 from J; bases not matched to a gene: 6. This CDR3 is built from 16 residues. In germline, CDR1 is LGHNA, CDR2 YNFKEQ. As DNA, the CDR3 is TGTGCCAGCAGCCAAGCACCGGGACTAGTGTACAATGAGCAGTTCTTC. Protein product: CASSQAPGLVYNEQFF.

The chain uses TRBV28 and TRBJ1-1; possibly TRBD1 for D (6 bases). This CDR3 has 13 amino acids. Germline values: CDR1 MDHEN, CDR2 SYDVKM. The V gene lost 2 bases and the J gene lost 11 bases, with 15 bases spanning the gap. The CDR3 loop is CASSLEGVARAFF. The CDR3, as DNA: TGTGCCAGCAGTTTAGAGGGGGTGGCCAGGGCTTTCTTT.

The J gene is TRBJ1-6, the V gene TRBV20-1; D gene unclear. Germline values: CDR1 DFQATT, CDR2 SNEGSKA (reference sequence). The V end lost 3 bases, the J end lost 5 bases, and 11 bases lay between the germline ends. This CDR3 has 14 residues. This CDR3 is CSASQDGNNSPLHF. For the CDR3, the DNA is TGCAGTGCTAGTCAGGACGGGAATAATTCACCCCTCCACTTT.

The V gene is TRBV23-1, the J gene TRBJ1-2, with D possibly matching TRBD1 (5 bases). TRBV23-1 has ORF status, its function being uncertain. The germline V and J ends were trimmed by 4 bases and 7 bases, with 19 bases remaining between them. The length of the CDR3 is 15 residues. CDR3 DNA sequence: TGCGCCAGCAGTCGGCGTCGGGGACTTCTGGGTGGCTACACCTTC. Protein: CASSRRRGLLGGYTF.

This sequence joins TRBV29-1 and TRBJ1-2; D is uncertain. The CDR3 spans 11 residues. With 4 bases removed from V and 8 bases from J, the gap between germline ends came to 11 bases. The germline CDR1 and CDR2 sequences are SQVTM and ANQGSEA. CDR3 residues: CSVGGSKGYTF. DNA of the CDR3: TGCAGCGTTGGAGGCTCGAAAGGCTACACCTTC.

This chain joins TRBV24-1 and TRBJ1-2; the match to TRBD1 covers 10 bases. CDR3 length: 15 residues. Germline V lookup: CDR1 KGHDR, CDR2 SFDVKD. The J segment lost 8 bases and the V segment lost 4 bases, leaving 9 bases of the junction unmatched. The CDR3 reads CATSDRTGGLQGYTF. The CDR3 nucleotides read TGTGCCACCAGTGACCGGACAGGGGGACTTCAGGGCTACACCTTC.

This clone was recorded only once. The sample contains more than one DNA sequence encoding this CDR3. The chain couples TRBV5-1 to TRBJ2-3; D unresolved. The CDR3 consists of 13 residues. CDR1 is SGHRS and CDR2 is YFSETQ in the germline V gene. Trimming removed 1 base at V and 1 base at J, with 4 bases between. The CDR3 sequence is CASSLPGTDTQYF. In DNA form, the CDR3 reads TGCGCCAGCAGCTTGCCCGGCACAGATACGCAGTATTTT.

J is TRBJ1-5 and V is TRBV3-1 (or the pseudogene TRBV3-2), with TRBD1 as a possible D gene (5 bases). The CDR3 consists of 13 residues. The V and J ends lost 6 bases and 5 bases respectively, with 11 bases between them. Germline V lookup: CDR1 LGHDT, CDR2 YNNKEL (reference sequence). The CDR3 DNA is TGTGCCAGCAGTGCCCAAGGGGATCAGCCCCAGCATTTT. Encoded protein: CASSAQGDQPQHF.

The gene calls are TRBV6-2 or TRBV6-3 and TRBJ1-5; a possible D gene is TRBD1 (5 bases). The length of the CDR3 is 15 residues. V was shortened by 6 bases and J by 2 bases, with 14 bases between the two germline ends. From germline, CDR1 is MNHEY and CDR2 SVGEGT. CDR3 nucleotides: TGTGCCAGCAGCAAGGACACGGGCGGCAATCAGCCCCAGCATTTT. It encodes CASSKDTGGNQPQHF.

This clone was seen only once. V gene TRBV3-1 (or the pseudogene TRBV3-2) combines with J gene TRBJ2-5, with 8 bases identical to TRBD2. The CDR3 is 14 amino acids. CDR1 is LGHDT and CDR2 is YNNKEL in the germline V gene (reference sequence). Losses at the gene ends were 4 bases for V and 2 bases for J; bases not matched to a gene: 3. CDR3 sequence (DNA): TGTGCCAGCAGCCTCGGGACTAGTCAAGAGACCCAGTACTTC. Its protein product is CASSLGTSQETQYF.

The gene calls are TRBV7-2 and TRBJ2-3, with a weak D call TRBD2 (6 bases). Between the trimmed V and J ends, which lost 3 bases and 0 bases, there was a span of 10 bases. CDR1 SGHTA and CDR2 FQGNSA come from the germline V gene. The CDR3 covers 15 residues. The CDR3 region has the DNA TGTGCCAGCAGCTTTTCCGGGACTAGCACAGATACGCAGTATTTT. This sequence encodes CASSFSGTSTDTQYF.

This clone was seen only once. The rearrangement uses TRBV10-3 and TRBJ2-3, with TRBD2 identical over 9 bases. This CDR3 contains 12 residues. Germline values: CDR1 ENHRY, CDR2 SYGVKD. The ends lost 10 bases at V and 4 bases at J; junction bases unmatched: 3. The CDR3 DNA reads TGTGCCACCGCTAGCGGGGCAGATACGCAGTATTTT. Translating it yields CATASGADTQYF.

Details on this clone: This sample includes further DNA sequences coding for the same CDR3. The chain employs TRBV15 and TRBJ1-5; 9 nucleotides match TRBD1. Germline V lookup: CDR1 LNHNV, CDR2 YYDKDF (reference sequence). J gave up 0 bases and V 3 bases, and 0 bases lay outside the gene matches. The CDR3 extends over 15 amino acids. The CDR3 region is CATSRDRGSNQPQHF. The CDR3 coding sequence is TGTGCCACCAGCAGGGACAGGGGTAGCAATCAGCCCCAGCATTTT.

This clone was picked up a small number of times. The J gene is TRBJ1-4, the V gene TRBV2; D is undetermined. The CDR3 consists of 14 residues. Between the trimmed V and J ends, which lost 6 bases and 4 bases, there was a span of 12 bases. Germline assignment: CDR1 SNHLY and CDR2 FYNNEI. The CDR3 DNA sequence: TGTGCCAGCAGGGAGTTGGAGGGTAATGAAAAACTGTTTTTT. Its translation: CASRELEGNEKLFF.

The rearrangement joins TRBV6-2 or TRBV6-3 to TRBJ1-2; TRBD1 is a possible D gene (5 bases). The length of the CDR3 is 13 residues. Germline V gene data show CDR1 as MNHEY and CDR2 as SVGEGT. Trimming took off 2 bases at V and 4 bases at J, with 8 bases between the two ends. CDR3: CASSYDSSYGYTF. In DNA, the CDR3 is TGTGCCAGCAGTTACGACAGCTCCTATGGCTACACCTTC.

V is TRBV3-1 (or the pseudogene TRBV3-2) and J is TRBJ2-7; no definite D call. CDR3 length: 14 residues. Germline CDR1 LGHDT, CDR2 YNNKEL (reference sequence). Trimming left V 2 bases short and J 2 bases short, with 10 bases between. Here the CDR3 DNA reads TGTGCCAGCAGCCAACTCCCAGGCCCCTACGAGCAGTACTTC. Its translation: CASSQLPGPYEQYF.

The rearrangement uses TRBV11-3 and TRBJ2-2, with D maybe TRBD1 (5 bases). This CDR3 contains 13 residues. Germline CDR1 SGHNT, CDR2 YENEEA. V lost 6 bases to trimming and J lost 7 bases, with 12 bases between them. The CDR3 spells CASSPQGNGELFF. The CDR3 bases are TGTGCCAGCAGTCCCCAGGGCAACGGGGAGCTGTTTTTT.